These 10 T cell receptor beta chains came from one sample sequenced in a study of cytomegalovirus exposure and HLA in healthy donors. Clones were sequenced by immunoSEQ multiplex PCR, and TCRdb holds only the in-frame ones, with some missing. Among 55,000 to 70,000 clones listed, over 80% were seen once. The sample was PBMCs. These TCRs come from a man between 18 and 35 years old in good health and CMV-seronegative.

The chain joins TRBV18 to TRBJ2-3; 8 bases are shared with TRBD2. The CDR3 extends over 14 amino acids. Germline CDR1 KGHSH, CDR2 LQKENI. Trimming cost V 6 bases and J 6 bases; bases outside gene matches: 8. The CDR3: CASSPMGLEDTQYF. CDR3 bases: TGTGCCAGCTCTCCGATGGGACTAGAGGATACGCAGTATTTT.

This rearrangement joins TRBV28 to TRBJ2-1; perhaps TRBD2 as D (6 bases). This CDR3 has 15 residues. Trimming took 6 bases from V and 8 from J, leaving 20 bases between them. Germline CDR1 is MDHEN and CDR2 is SYDVKM. This CDR3 is CASRGSTSTFDEQFF. CDR3 DNA sequence: TGTGCCAGCAGAGGCTCGACTAGTACTTTCGATGAGCAGTTCTTC.

The chain uses TRBV7-3 and TRBJ1-1, with D possibly being TRBD1 (6 bases). V gave up 5 bases and J gave up 0 bases, with 10 bases separating them. Germline V lookup: CDR1 SGHTA, CDR2 FQGTGA. The CDR3 contains 14 residues. The CDR3 reads CASSETGMNTEAFF. The CDR3 DNA follows: TGTGCCAGCAGCGAAACAGGGATGAACACTGAAGCTTTCTTT.

This chain joins TRBV7-8 and TRBJ2-5; 7 bases agree with TRBD1. V was pared by 3 bases and J by 2 bases, with 3 bases of the junction left unmatched. From germline, CDR1 is SGHVS and CDR2 FQNEAQ. The CDR3 has 14 residues. As DNA, the CDR3 is TGTGCCAGCAGCTTCCCGGGACAGCAAGAGACCCAGTACTTC. Protein: CASSFPGQQETQYF.

The table lists this clone with a count of one. The V call is TRBV6-8, the J call TRBJ2-1; 7 bases match TRBD2. With 11 bases clipped from V and 9 bases from J, the junction kept 19 bases outside the gene matches. CDR3 length: 15 amino acids. CDR1 is MNHGY and CDR2 is SAAAGT in the germline V gene. CDR3 DNA sequence: TGTGCCGGAACGGGGTGGACGGGAGGATGGACTGAGCAGTTCTTC. It translates to CAGTGWTGGWTEQFF.

This chain joins TRBV28 and TRBJ2-3; TRBD2 matches 9 bases. The CDR3 length is 17 residues. The germline V gene encodes CDR1 MDHEN and CDR2 SYDVKM. Unmatched junction bases numbered 9, after V lost 4 bases and J lost 1 base. This chain's CDR3 is CASSSLGSGGRTDTQYF. The DNA of the CDR3 is TGTGCCAGCAGTTCCCTCGGTAGCGGGGGTCGCACAGATACGCAGTATTTT.

V and J are TRBV18 and TRBJ2-7; tentative D call: TRBD1 (6 bases). V was cut by 4 bases and J by 5 bases, with 9 bases left in between. The CDR3 sequence is 12 residues long. CDR1 KGHSH and CDR2 LQKENI come from the germline V gene. The CDR3 reads CASSLQGHEQYF. CDR3 coding DNA: TGTGCCAGCTCACTACAGGGCCACGAGCAGTACTTC. Using reference TRBV18 and TRBJ2-7 for the parts outside the CDR3, the full variable domain is NAGVMQNPRHLVRRRGQEARLRCSPMKGHSHVYWYRQLPEEGLKFMVYLQKENIIDESGMPKERFSAEFPKEGPSILRIQQVVRGDSAAYFCASSLQGHEQYFGPGTRLTVT.

The V call is TRBV7-2, the J call TRBJ2-2; D is uncertain. The CDR3 runs 14 residues. Looked up from germline, CDR1 is SGHTA and CDR2 is FQGNSA. Trimming took off 1 base at V and 6 bases at J, with 9 bases between the two ends. CDR3 coding DNA: TGTGCCAGCAGCTTAGATATTAATGCCGGGGAGCTGTTTTTT. Its protein product is CASSLDINAGELFF. Variable domain in full (rest from reference TRBV7-2 and TRBJ2-2): GAGVSQSPSNKVTEKGKDVELRCDPISGHTALYWYRQSLGQGLEFLIYFQGNSAPDKSGLPSDRFSAERTGGSVSTLTIQRTQQEDSAVYLCASSLDINAGELFFGEGSRLTVL.

This clone was seen just once. V is TRBV27 and J is TRBJ2-1; 8 nucleotides align to TRBD2. J gave up 9 bases and V 7 bases, and 14 bases lay outside the gene matches. This CDR3 spans 15 amino acids. CDR1 is MNHEY and CDR2 is SMNVEV in the germline V gene (reference sequence). The CDR3 DNA is TGTGCCAGCAAGGCCGAGACTAGCGCCAATGGTGAGCAGTTCTTC. It translates to CASKAETSANGEQFF.

The chain carries TRBV27 and TRBJ1-4; 9 bases are shared with TRBD1. Germline CDR1 MNHEY, CDR2 SMNVEV (reference sequence). This CDR3 is 16 amino acids long. The ends lost 5 bases at V and 6 bases at J; junction bases unmatched: 10. In DNA form, the CDR3 reads TGTGCCAGCAGTCCGATCAGGACAGGGGAAGATGAAAAACTGTTTTTT. The encoded protein is CASSPIRTGEDEKLFF.